Sequencing of this T cell receptor beta chain was carried out in a study of blood T cells in healthy people across ages. Overall study findings and caveats: Aged donors had fewer naive CD4+ cells and lower diversity than long-lived donors.

The CDR3 length is 15 residues. J lost 4 bases, V lost 5 bases, and 6 bases had no gene match. For this clonotype: Its target is unknown.

A second PCR, run for roughly 7 to 12 cycles, used a sample-barcoded 5' primer plus a J-beta primer mix. In TCRdb, the 5' RACE reads were re-called with MiXCR into one record per CDR3 protein. The data contain over a million distinct CDR3 sequences, around 59% of them singletons. Peripheral blood was drawn, around 9.5 milliliters per donor. The chain couples TRBV12-3 or TRBV12-4 to TRBJ1-5; 9 positions agree with TRBD1. The origin of this receptor is a man younger than 35 in good health. Source material: blood. The CDR3 loop is CASSPGTGPNQPQHF. CDR3 in DNA: TGTGCCAGCAGTCCCGGGACAGGGCCGAATCAGCCCCAGCATTTT.